A single sample gave rise to the 24 T cell receptor beta chains below, sequenced in a study of cytomegalovirus exposure and HLA in healthy donors. Profiled with immunoSEQ multiplex PCR; TCRdb holds only in-frame clones, not every one. The table includes 85,000 to 120,000 clones, less than 90% detected once. The sample taken for sequencing was PBMCs. The receptors come from a woman aged 18 to 35 in good health and CMV-seropositive.

The rearrangement joins TRBV5-1 to TRBJ2-3; a weak D match, TRBD1 (6 bases). Germline V gene sequence: CDR1 SGHRS, CDR2 YFSETQ. CDR3 length: 16 residues. V was clipped by 0 bases and J by 2 bases, with 13 bases between them. CDR3 region: CASSLAGQSFTDTQYF. The CDR3 DNA is TGCGCCAGCAGCTTGGCCGGACAGTCGTTCACAGATACGCAGTATTTT.

This clone was found once. V usage is TRBV6-6 and J usage is TRBJ1-4; tentative D call: TRBD1 (6 bases). Germline V CDR1 and CDR2: MNHNY, SVGAGI (reference sequence). The CDR3 sequence is 14 residues long. The V gene lost 6 bases and the J gene lost 2 bases, with 10 bases spanning the gap. CDR3 nucleotides: TGTGCCAGCAGGCAAACAGGGACTAATGAAAAACTGTTTTTT. Translated, it gives CASRQTGTNEKLFF.

The chain is built from TRBV15 and TRBJ1-2; D is ambiguous. CDR3 size: 13 residues. V lost 0 bases and J lost 6, with 8 bases in between. Germline CDR1 and CDR2: LNHNV and YYDKDF (reference sequence). The chain's CDR3 is CATSRDRGDGYTF. The CDR3 DNA reads as TGTGCCACCAGCAGAGATAGAGGAGATGGCTACACCTTC.

The table lists this clone with a few counts. The chain recombines TRBV2 with TRBJ1-2; 8 nucleotides agree with TRBD1. The CDR3 covers 16 residues. Germline V gene sequence: CDR1 SNHLY, CDR2 FYNNEI. J gave up 8 bases and V 5 bases, and 16 bases lay outside the gene matches. The CDR3 DNA reads as TGTGCCAGCAGTCAAAGCCGACAGGGGATCGAGGGGGGCTACACCTTC. Translation: CASSQSRQGIEGGYTF.

This chain joins TRBV7-6 and TRBJ2-5; 13 bases are a match to TRBD2. Germline loops: CDR1 SGHVS, CDR2 FNYEAQ. Germline trimming cut 4 bases from V and 4 bases from J; bases unmatched to any gene: 6. The CDR3 totals 16 residues. DNA for the CDR3: TGTGCCAGCAGCTCCGAACTAGCGGGGGGGCCAGAGACCCAGTACTTC. Protein product: CASSSELAGGPETQYF.

The V and J genes are TRBV19 and TRBJ1-3, with D unclear. V was pared by 6 bases and J by 8 bases, with 14 bases between. The CDR3 sequence is 13 residues long. Germline CDR1 and CDR2: LNHDA and SQIVND (reference sequence). The CDR3 protein is CASRSSLRDTIYF. DNA for the CDR3: TGTGCCAGTAGATCGTCCTTACGGGACACCATATATTTT.

V and J are TRBV29-1 and TRBJ2-3; 12 positions match TRBD2. CDR3 length: 15 amino acids. The germline V gene has CDR1 SQVTM and CDR2 ANQGSEA. V shed 4 bases and J 4 bases; nucleotides not matched to a gene: 6. The CDR3 loop is CSVGLAGGIPDTQYF. The CDR3, as DNA: TGCAGCGTTGGGCTAGCGGGGGGGATTCCAGATACGCAGTATTTT.

A note on this clone: A junction end diverges from the germline sequence, so it may reflect a read error. The chain combines TRBV27 with TRBJ1-4; 8 bases match TRBD1. The CDR3 length is 15 residues. The V gene's germline CDR1 is MNHEY and CDR2 SMNVEV (reference sequence). CDR3: CASTLSDRVHEKLFF. CDR3 DNA: TGTGCCAGCACTTTATCGGACAGGGTTCATGAAAAACTGTTTTTT.

The chain joins TRBV18 to TRBJ2-1; tentatively, D is TRBD2 (6 bases). CDR3 length equals 16 residues. V lost 0 bases and J lost 5, with 14 bases in between. In germline, CDR1 is KGHSH, CDR2 LQKENI. CDR3 sequence: CASSPPWTGEDNEQFF. The CDR3 region has the DNA TGTGCCAGCTCACCACCATGGACGGGGGAGGACAATGAGCAGTTCTTC.

This chain links TRBV7-7 with TRBJ2-7; D is ambiguous. V shed 5 bases and J shed 6 bases, with 20 bases lying between them. The CDR3 is 15 amino acids. Germline CDR1 and CDR2: SSHAT and FNYEAQ (reference sequence). The CDR3 sequence is CASSRRVGVEFEQYV. The CDR3 DNA is TGTGCCAGCAGCCGACGGGTAGGAGTTGAATTCGAGCAGTACGTC.

The CDR3: CASSLVAGGSYEQYF. DNA of the CDR3: TGTGCCAGCAGCTTAGTTGCGGGGGGTTCCTACGAGCAGTACTTC. This sequence joins TRBV7-2 and TRBJ2-7; 8 positions match TRBD2. The V gene's germline CDR1 is SGHTA and CDR2 FQGNSA. This CDR3 has 15 residues. The ends lost 1 base at V and 1 base at J; junction bases unmatched: 3. Drawing the rest from reference TRBV7-2 and TRBJ2-7, the complete variable domain is GAGVSQSPSNKVTEKGKDVELRCDPISGHTALYWYRQSLGQGLEFLIYFQGNSAPDKSGLPSDRFSAERTGGSVSTLTIQRTQQEDSAVYLCASSLVAGGSYEQYFGPGTRLTVT.

This CDR3 reads CASLEGVQETQYF. The DNA for the CDR3 is TGCGCCAGCCTTGAAGGGGTCCAAGAGACCCAGTACTTC. The chain links TRBV5-1 to TRBJ2-5; D perhaps matches TRBD1 (5 bases). V lost 7 bases and J 1 base, leaving 11 bases between the germline ends. From germline, CDR1 is SGHRS and CDR2 YFSETQ. The CDR3 has 13 amino acids.

The chain couples TRBV5-4 to TRBJ2-2; 7 bases line up with TRBD2. With V trimmed by 5 bases and J by 0 bases, 10 bases remained unmatched. The CDR3 contains 17 residues. Per the germline V gene, CDR1 is SGHNT and CDR2 is YYREEE (reference sequence). Written as DNA, the CDR3 is TGTGCCAGCAGGAGGTGGGAGGGGAGCTCGAACACCGGGGAGCTGTTTTTT. Protein: CASRRWEGSSNTGELFF.

V gene TRBV27 combines with J gene TRBJ2-2; 9 bases map to TRBD1. Germline trimming cut 5 bases from V and 5 bases from J; bases unmatched to any gene: 6. The CDR3 has 15 amino acids. CDR1 MNHEY and CDR2 SMNVEV come from the germline V gene (reference sequence). The CDR3 sequence is CASSHGQGITGELFF. The CDR3 coding sequence is TGTGCCAGCAGTCATGGACAGGGGATAACCGGGGAGCTGTTTTTT.

This chain connects TRBV4-2 to TRBJ1-5; maybe TRBD1 (5 bases). The germline V and J ends were trimmed by 4 bases and 0 bases, with 7 bases remaining between them. Germline V gene lookup returns CDR1 LGHNA and CDR2 YNFKEQ. The length of the CDR3 is 14 residues. CDR3 nucleotides: TGTGCCAGCAGCCCGGACATTAGCAATCAGCCCCAGCATTTT. Translation gives CASSPDISNQPQHF.

The rearrangement uses TRBV6-5 and TRBJ2-7; maybe TRBD1 (5 bases). V was trimmed by 4 bases and J by 2 bases, leaving 15 bases between them. CDR3 length: 15 residues. Germline assignment: CDR1 MNHEY and CDR2 SVGAGI. CDR3 sequence (DNA): TGTGCCAGCAGTTTGGGAATGGACATAACCTACGAGCAGTACTTC. Protein product: CASSLGMDITYEQYF.

The chain links TRBV28 to TRBJ2-7; 7 bases are a match to TRBD2. J was trimmed by 7 bases and V by 5 bases; bases with no gene match: 14. The CDR3 sequence is 15 residues long. Germline V gene sequence: CDR1 MDHEN, CDR2 SYDVKM. DNA for the CDR3: TGTGCCAGCAGTCACCCGGACTGGACTAGGTGGGAGCAGTACTTC. It yields the protein CASSHPDWTRWEQYF.

V usage is TRBV6-1 and J usage is TRBJ1-1; D is unclear. V was clipped by 7 bases and J by 0 bases, with 21 bases between them. There are 17 residues in the CDR3. The germline gives CDR1 MNHNS, CDR2 SASEGT. CDR3 bases: TGTGCCAGCACTGAGAGGGTGGGGATAGGAATGAACACTGAAGCTTTCTTT. It codes for CASTERVGIGMNTEAFF.

The genes are TRBV9 and TRBJ2-1, with TRBD2 matching 11 bases. The germline CDR1 and CDR2 sequences are SGDLS and YYNGEE. CDR3 length: 16 residues. Trimming cost V 2 bases and J 7 bases; bases outside gene matches: 8. As DNA, the CDR3 is TGTGCCAGCAGCGTCACCATAGCGGGGGGGGGTAATGAGCAGTTCTTC. As protein: CASSVTIAGGGNEQFF.

The V and J genes are TRBV27 and TRBJ2-1, with TRBD1 identical over 9 bases. The CDR3 runs 13 residues. V dropped 2 bases and J dropped 10; count of bases not matched to a gene: 3. Germline V gene lookup returns CDR1 MNHEY and CDR2 SMNVEV (reference sequence). The chain's CDR3 is CASSLGQGSEQFF. The DNA of the CDR3 is TGTGCCAGCAGTTTAGGACAGGGGTCAGAGCAGTTCTTC.

The CDR3 spells CASSARGGVDTQYF. The CDR3, as DNA: TGCGCCAGCAGTGCTCGGGGGGGGGTAGATACGCAGTATTTT. The chain carries TRBV10-2 and TRBJ2-3; 8 bases match TRBD2. CDR3 length equals 14 residues. From germline, CDR1 is WSHSY and CDR2 SAAADI. Trimming at V came to 4 bases and at J to 5 bases, leaving 5 bases not matched to a gene.

V gene TRBV18 combines with J gene TRBJ2-5, with 10 bases that match TRBD2. Germline-derived CDR1 and CDR2 are KGHSH and LQKENI. Germline trimming cut 3 bases from V and 4 bases from J; bases unmatched to any gene: 8. The CDR3 contains 16 residues. CDR3 region: CASSPPIGLAAETQYF. In nucleotides, the CDR3 is TGTGCCAGCTCACCCCCGATAGGACTAGCGGCAGAGACCCAGTACTTC. Using reference TRBV18 and TRBJ2-5 for the parts outside the CDR3, the full variable domain is NAGVMQNPRHLVRRRGQEARLRCSPMKGHSHVYWYRQLPEEGLKFMVYLQKENIIDESGMPKERFSAEFPKEGPSILRIQQVVRGDSAAYFCASSPPIGLAAETQYFGPGTRLLVL.

This chain links TRBV14 with TRBJ1-2, with 7 bases fitting TRBD1. The CDR3 is 18 residues long. V was pared by 4 bases and J by 4 bases, with 18 bases of the junction left unmatched. The germline V gene has CDR1 SGHDN and CDR2 FVKESK. The CDR3: CASSPSGTAWSLPYGYTF. DNA of the CDR3: TGTGCCAGCAGCCCTTCCGGGACAGCCTGGTCATTGCCCTATGGCTACACCTTC.

The V gene is TRBV5-6, the J gene TRBJ1-1; 7 nucleotides align to TRBD1. CDR1 SGHDT and CDR2 YYEEEE come from the germline V gene. Trimming took 4 bases from V and 1 from J; bases not matched to a gene: 4. The CDR3 covers 14 residues. The CDR3 protein is CASSVGTANTEAFF. In DNA, the CDR3 is TGTGCCAGCAGCGTAGGGACAGCGAACACTGAAGCTTTCTTT.